This T cell receptor beta chain was retrieved from a study of response to subunit inactivated influenza vaccine (dated by TCRdb to 2017 to 2018). In the study overall: The study used deep quantitative T cell receptor repertoire profiling to track responses to a trivalent subunit inactivated influenza vaccine. Beyond this particular receptor, the publication reports: It was suggested by the authors that each seasonal influenza vaccination may recruit only a limited number of new T cells.

Reading the germline V gene (reference sequence) gives CDR1 SEHNR and CDR2 FQNEAQ. CDR3 length: 14 amino acids, cysteine to phenylalanine. The read is trimmed to its CDR3 DNA, 42 bases read in frame from base 1. Trimming costs V 4 bases and J 0 bases, and their ends lie 10 bases apart. The library was produced with RT-PCR. These reads were obtained on an Illumina HiSeq 2500. The public reads were reanalyzed by TCRdb: fastp trimming at Q25, MiXCR alignment, in-frame beta chains only. CDR3 protein duplicates are merged, each entry listing the most common genes and DNA. The sample table contains fewer than 750,000 distinct CDR3 sequences; only one count was recorded for about 14% of them. The ten largest clones add up to 8.5% to 14% of the sample. With regard to this clonotype: Which antigen it targets is not known. No quality values exist for individual bases; no much larger clone is one base distant.

The receptor was derived from a man aged 50 to 59 who received an inactivated influenza vaccine. Donor details come from another sample of the same person, matched by shared clones. The chain is made from TRBV7-9 and TRBJ2-7, with the D gene call left open. The source material was PBMCs from blood, sampled 11 to 12 days after vaccination. The CDR3 has the sequence CASSWAGGSYEQYF. The DNA reads TGTGCCAGCAGCTGGGCAGGTGGCTCCTACGAGCAGTACTTC. This CDR3, with the reference TRBV7-9 and TRBJ2-7 proteins standing in past its ends, gives the full variable domain DTGVSQNPRHKITKRGQNVTFRCDPISEHNRLYWYRQTLGQGPEFLTYFQNEAQLEKSRLLSDRFSAERPKGSFSTLEIQRTEQGDSAMYLCASSWAGGSYEQYFGPGTRLTVT.